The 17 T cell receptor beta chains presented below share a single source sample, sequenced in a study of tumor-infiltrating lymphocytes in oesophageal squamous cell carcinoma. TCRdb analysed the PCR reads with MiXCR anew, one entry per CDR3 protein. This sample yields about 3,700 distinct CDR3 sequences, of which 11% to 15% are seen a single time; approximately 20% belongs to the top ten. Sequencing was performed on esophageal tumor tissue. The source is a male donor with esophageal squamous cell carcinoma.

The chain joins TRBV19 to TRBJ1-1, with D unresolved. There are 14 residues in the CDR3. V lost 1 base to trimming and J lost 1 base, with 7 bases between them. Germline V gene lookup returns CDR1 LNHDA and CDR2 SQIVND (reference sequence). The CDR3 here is CASSIVWGNTEAFF. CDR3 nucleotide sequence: TGTGCCAGTAGTATAGTTTGGGGGAACACTGAAGCTTTCTTT.

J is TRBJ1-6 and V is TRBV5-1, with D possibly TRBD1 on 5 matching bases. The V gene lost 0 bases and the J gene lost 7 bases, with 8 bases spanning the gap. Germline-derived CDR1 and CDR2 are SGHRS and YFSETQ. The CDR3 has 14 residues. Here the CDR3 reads CASSLDGGNSPLHF. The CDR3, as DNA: TGCGCCAGCAGCTTGGATGGGGGAAATTCACCCCTCCACTTT.

The CDR3 reads CASSPSYYEQYF. In DNA form, the CDR3 reads TGTGCCAGCAGCCCCTCGTACTACGAGCAGTACTTC. J is TRBJ2-7 and V is TRBV3-1; D ambiguous. V dropped 4 bases and J dropped 3 bases, with 7 bases sitting between them. CDR1 LGHDT and CDR2 YNNKEL come from the germline V gene (reference sequence). The CDR3 runs to 12 residues.

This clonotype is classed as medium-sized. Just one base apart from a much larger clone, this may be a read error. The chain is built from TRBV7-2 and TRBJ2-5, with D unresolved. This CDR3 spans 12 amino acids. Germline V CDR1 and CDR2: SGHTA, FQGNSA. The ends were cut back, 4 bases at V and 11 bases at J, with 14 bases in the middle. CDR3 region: CASSSVRYEQYF. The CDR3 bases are TGTGCCAGCAGCTCCGTTCGATATGAGCAGTACTTC.

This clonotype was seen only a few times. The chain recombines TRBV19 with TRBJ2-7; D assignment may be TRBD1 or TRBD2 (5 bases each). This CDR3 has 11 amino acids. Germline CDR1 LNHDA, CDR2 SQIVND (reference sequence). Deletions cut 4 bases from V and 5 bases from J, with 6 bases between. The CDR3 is CASSRGDEQYF. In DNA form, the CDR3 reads TGTGCCAGTAGTAGAGGGGACGAGCAGTACTTC.

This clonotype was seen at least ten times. The CDR3 nucleotides are TGTGCCAGCACGCAGGGTTTTTACAATGAGCAGTTCTTC. Translated: CASTQGFYNEQFF. V gene TRBV18 combines with J gene TRBJ2-1, with a possible D match to TRBD1 (5 bases). Germline CDR1 reads KGHSH; CDR2 reads LQKENI. The CDR3 contains 13 residues. V dropped 8 bases and J dropped 4 bases, with 12 bases sitting between them.

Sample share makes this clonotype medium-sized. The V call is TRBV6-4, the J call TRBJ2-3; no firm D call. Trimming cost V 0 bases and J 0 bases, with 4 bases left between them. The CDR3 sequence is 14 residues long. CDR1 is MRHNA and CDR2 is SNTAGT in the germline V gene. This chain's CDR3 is CASSDSDSTDTQYF. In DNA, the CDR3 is TGTGCCAGCAGTGACTCGGACAGCACAGATACGCAGTATTTT.

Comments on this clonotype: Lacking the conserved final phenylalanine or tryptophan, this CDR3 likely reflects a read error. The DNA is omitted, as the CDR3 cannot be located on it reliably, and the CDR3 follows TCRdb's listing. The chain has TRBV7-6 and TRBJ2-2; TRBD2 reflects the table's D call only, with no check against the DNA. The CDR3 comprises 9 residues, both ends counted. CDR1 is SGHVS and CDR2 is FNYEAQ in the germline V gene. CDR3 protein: CASSLGASG.

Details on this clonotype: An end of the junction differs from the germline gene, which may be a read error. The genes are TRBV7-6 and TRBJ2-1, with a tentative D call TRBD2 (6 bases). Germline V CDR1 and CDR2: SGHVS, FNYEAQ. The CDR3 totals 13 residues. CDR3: CASGHGAFGEQWF. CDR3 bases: TGTGCTAGCGGCCATGGGGCTTTCGGTGAGCAGTGGTTC. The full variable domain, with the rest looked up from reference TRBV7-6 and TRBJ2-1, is GAGVSQSPRYKVTKRGQDVALRCDPISGHVSLYWYRQALGQGPEFLTYFNYEAQQDKSGLPNDRFSAERPEGSISTLTIQRTEQRDSAMYRCASGHGAFGEQWFGPGTRLTVL.

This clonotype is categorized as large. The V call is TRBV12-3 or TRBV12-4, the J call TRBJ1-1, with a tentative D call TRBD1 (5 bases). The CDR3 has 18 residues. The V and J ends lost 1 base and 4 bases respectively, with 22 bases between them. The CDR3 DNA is TGTGCCAGCAGTTTAGGGATGGGGCTTCAGGAGTCGAGCACTGAAGCTTTCTTT. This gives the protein CASSLGMGLQESSTEAFF.

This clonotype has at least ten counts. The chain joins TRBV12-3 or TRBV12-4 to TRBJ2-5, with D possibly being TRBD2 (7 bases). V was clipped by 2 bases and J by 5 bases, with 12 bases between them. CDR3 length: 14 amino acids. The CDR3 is CASSLPGGIETQYF. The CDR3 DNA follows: TGTGCCAGCAGTTTACCGGGGGGCATCGAGACCCAGTACTTC.

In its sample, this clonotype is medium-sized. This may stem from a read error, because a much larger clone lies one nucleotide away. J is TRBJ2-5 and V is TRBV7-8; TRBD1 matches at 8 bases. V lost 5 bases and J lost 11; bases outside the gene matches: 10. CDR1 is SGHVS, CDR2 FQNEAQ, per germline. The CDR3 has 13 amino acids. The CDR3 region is CASSAPLGQEQYF. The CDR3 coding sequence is TGTGCCAGCAGCGCCCCTCTGGGACAGGAGCAGTACTTC.

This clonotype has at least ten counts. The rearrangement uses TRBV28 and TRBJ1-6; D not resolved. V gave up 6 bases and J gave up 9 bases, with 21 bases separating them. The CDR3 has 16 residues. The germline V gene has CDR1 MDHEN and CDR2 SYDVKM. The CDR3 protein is CASRPPDLPVPSPLHF. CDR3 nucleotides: TGTGCCAGCAGACCCCCAGACCTACCAGTGCCTTCACCCCTCCACTTT.

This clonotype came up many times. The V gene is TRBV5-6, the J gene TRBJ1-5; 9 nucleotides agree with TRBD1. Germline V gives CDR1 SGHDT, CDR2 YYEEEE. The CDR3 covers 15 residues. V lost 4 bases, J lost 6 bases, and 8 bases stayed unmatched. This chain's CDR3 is CASSPGTGYGQPQHF. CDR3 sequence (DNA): TGTGCCAGCAGCCCCGGGACAGGGTACGGTCAGCCCCAGCATTTT.

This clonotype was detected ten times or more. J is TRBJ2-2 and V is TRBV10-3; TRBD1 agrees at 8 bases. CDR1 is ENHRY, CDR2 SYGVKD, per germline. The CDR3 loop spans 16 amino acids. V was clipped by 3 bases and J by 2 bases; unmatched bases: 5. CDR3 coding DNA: TGTGCCATCAGTGACGTTGGACAGGGCAACACCGGGGAGCTGTTTTTT. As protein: CAISDVGQGNTGELFF.

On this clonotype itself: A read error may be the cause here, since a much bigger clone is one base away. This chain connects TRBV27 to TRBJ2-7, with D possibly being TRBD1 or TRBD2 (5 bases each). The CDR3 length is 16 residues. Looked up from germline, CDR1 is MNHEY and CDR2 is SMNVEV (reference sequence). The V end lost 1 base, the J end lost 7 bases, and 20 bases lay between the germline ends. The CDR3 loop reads CASSLFGGPLLGEQYF. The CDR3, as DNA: TGTGCCAGCAGTTTATTTGGGGGTCCACTTCTCGGTGAGCAGTACTTC.

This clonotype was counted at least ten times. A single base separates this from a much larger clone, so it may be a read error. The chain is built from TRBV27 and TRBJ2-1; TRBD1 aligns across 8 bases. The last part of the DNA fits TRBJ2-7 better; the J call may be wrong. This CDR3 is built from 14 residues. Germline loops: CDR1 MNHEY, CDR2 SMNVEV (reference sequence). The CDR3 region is CASSDRGSYNEQYF. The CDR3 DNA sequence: TGTGCCAGCAGTGACAGGGGTTCCTACAATGAGCAGTACTTC.